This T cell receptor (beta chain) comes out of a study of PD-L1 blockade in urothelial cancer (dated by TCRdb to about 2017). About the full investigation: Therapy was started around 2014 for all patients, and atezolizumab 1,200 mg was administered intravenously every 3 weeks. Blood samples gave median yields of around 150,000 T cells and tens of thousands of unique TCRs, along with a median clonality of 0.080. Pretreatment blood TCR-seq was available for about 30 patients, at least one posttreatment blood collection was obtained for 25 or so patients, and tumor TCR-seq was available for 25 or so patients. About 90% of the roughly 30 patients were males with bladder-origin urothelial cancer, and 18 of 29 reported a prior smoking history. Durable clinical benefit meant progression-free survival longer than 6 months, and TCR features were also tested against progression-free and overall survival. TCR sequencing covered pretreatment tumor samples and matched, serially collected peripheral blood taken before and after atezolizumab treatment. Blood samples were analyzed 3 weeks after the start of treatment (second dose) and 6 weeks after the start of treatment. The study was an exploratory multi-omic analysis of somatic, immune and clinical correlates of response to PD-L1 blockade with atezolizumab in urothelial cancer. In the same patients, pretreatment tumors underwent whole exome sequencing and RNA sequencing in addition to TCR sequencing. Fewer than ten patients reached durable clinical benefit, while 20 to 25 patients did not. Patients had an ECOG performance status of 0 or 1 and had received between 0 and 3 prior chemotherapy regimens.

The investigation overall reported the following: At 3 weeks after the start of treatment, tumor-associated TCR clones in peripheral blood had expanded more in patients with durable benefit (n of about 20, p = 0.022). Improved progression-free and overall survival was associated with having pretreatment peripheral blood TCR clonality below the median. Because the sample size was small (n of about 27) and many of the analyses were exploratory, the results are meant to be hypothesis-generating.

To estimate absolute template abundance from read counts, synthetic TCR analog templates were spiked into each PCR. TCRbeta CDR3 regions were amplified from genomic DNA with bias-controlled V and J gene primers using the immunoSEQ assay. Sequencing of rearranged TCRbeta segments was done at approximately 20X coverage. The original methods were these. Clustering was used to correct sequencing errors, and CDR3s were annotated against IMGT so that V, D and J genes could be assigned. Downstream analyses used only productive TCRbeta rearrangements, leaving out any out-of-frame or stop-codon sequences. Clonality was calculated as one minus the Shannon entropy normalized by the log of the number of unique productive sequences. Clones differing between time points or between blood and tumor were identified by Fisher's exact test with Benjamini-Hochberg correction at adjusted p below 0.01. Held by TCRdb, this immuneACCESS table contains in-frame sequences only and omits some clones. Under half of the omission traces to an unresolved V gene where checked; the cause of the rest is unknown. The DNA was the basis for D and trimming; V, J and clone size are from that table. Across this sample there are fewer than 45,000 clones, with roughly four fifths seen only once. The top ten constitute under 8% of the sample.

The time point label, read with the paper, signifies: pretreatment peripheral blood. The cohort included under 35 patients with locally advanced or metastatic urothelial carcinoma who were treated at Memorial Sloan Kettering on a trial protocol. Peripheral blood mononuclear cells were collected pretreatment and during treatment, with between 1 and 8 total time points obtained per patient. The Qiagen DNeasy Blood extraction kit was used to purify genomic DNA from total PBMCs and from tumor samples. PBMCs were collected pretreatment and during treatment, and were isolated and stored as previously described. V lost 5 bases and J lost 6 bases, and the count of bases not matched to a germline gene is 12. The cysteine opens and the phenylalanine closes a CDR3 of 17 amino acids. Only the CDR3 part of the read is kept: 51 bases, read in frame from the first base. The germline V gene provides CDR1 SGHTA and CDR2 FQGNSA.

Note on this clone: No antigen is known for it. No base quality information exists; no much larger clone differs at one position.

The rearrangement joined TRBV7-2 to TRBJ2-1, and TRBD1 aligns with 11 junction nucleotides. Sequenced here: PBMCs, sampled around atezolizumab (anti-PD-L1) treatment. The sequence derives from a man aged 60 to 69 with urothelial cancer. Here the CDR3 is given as CASSRPPGQGDGNEQFF. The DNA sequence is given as TGTGCCAGCAGCCGACCCCCGGGACAGGGGGACGGCAATGAGCAGTTCTTC.